These T cell receptor beta chains were read from a single sample in a study of shared clonotypes between healthy human individuals. Sequencing used immunoSEQ multiplex PCR; TCRdb keeps in-frame clones, though not all of them. Of approximately 2.1 million clones listed, over 90% are singletons. Sequences were obtained from naive CD4+ T cells from PBMCs. Receptors originate from a man aged 18 to 30 in good health. Some clones in this sample may be carry-over from other donors' samples. CDR3s include the opening cysteine and the closing phenylalanine or tryptophan. D genes are given only for firm matches. Where a row states a size, it is once, few, many or the class of an expanded clone; other rows omit it.

d_gene: .
j_gene: TRBJ1-3
v_gene: TRBV5-1
abundance: .
CDR3nt: TGCGCCAGCAGCTTGGAACCTACAGCGAACTACCCTGGAAACACCATATATTTT
CDR3aa: CASSLEPTANYPGNTIYF

d_gene: .
j_gene: TRBJ2-7
v_gene: TRBV6-6
abundance: .
CDR3nt: TGTGCCAGCAGTTACGGTATCAGTTACGAGCAGTACTTC
CDR3aa: CASSYGISYEQYF

d_gene: .
j_gene: TRBJ1-5
v_gene: TRBV28
abundance: .
CDR3nt: TGTGCCAGCAGTCCCGCCTGGGCCCAGCATTTT
CDR3aa: CASSPAWAQHF

d_gene: .
j_gene: TRBJ1-1
v_gene: TRBV5-1
abundance: .
CDR3nt: TGCGCCAGCAGCTTCGGCGGTGCCGAAGCAGGAGAAGCTTTCTTT
CDR3aa: CASSFGGAEAGEAFF

d_gene: TRBD1
j_gene: TRBJ1-1
v_gene: TRBV30
abundance: .
CDR3nt: TGTGCCTGGACAAGGACAGGGGGCACTGAAGCTTTCTTT
CDR3aa: CAWTRTGGTEAFF

d_gene: .
j_gene: TRBJ2-7
v_gene: TRBV2
abundance: .
CDR3nt: TGTGCCAGCATAGGGGACATCTACGAGCAGTACTTC
CDR3aa: CASIGDIYEQYF

d_gene: TRBD2
j_gene: TRBJ2-7
v_gene: TRBV5-4
abundance: once
CDR3nt: TGTGCCAGCAGCTTGGCCTCCGCTCCGGCAAGCGGGAGGTCCTACGAGCAGTACTTC
CDR3aa: CASSLASAPASGRSYEQYF

d_gene: TRBD2
j_gene: TRBJ2-1
v_gene: TRBV5-1
abundance: once
CDR3nt: TGCGCCAGCAGCTTGGTCCCTAGCGGTTCGTACAATGAGCAGTTCTTC
CDR3aa: CASSLVPSGSYNEQFF

d_gene: .
j_gene: TRBJ2-3
v_gene: TRBV9
abundance: .
CDR3nt: TGTGCCAGCAGCCCTCATACGGTGGGAGACACAGATACGCAGTATTTT
CDR3aa: CASSPHTVGDTDTQYF

d_gene: .
j_gene: TRBJ2-5
v_gene: TRBV5-1
abundance: .
CDR3nt: TGCGCCAGCAGCTTGTCGCACCAAGAGACCCAGTACTTC
CDR3aa: CASSLSHQETQYF

d_gene: TRBD1
j_gene: TRBJ1-5
v_gene: TRBV27
abundance: .
CDR3nt: TGTGCCAGCAGTTTATTAGGGGGCGCAGGTCAGCCCCAGCATTTT
CDR3aa: CASSLLGGAGQPQHF

d_gene: .
j_gene: TRBJ1-5
v_gene: TRBV28
abundance: few
CDR3nt: TGTGCCAGCGGAACGGGGGATCAGCCCCAGCATTTT
CDR3aa: CASGTGDQPQHF

d_gene: .
j_gene: TRBJ2-1
v_gene: TRBV7-3
abundance: .
CDR3nt: TGTGCCAGCAGCCCTGAAGGAACGCGAATCCGCGGTCTGAGCTCCTACAATGAGCAGTTCTTC
CDR3aa: CASSPEGTRIRGLSSYNEQFF

d_gene: TRBD2
j_gene: TRBJ2-7
v_gene: TRBV11-3
abundance: once
CDR3nt: TGTGCCAGCAGCTTACTGGCGGGAGGAGCCTACGAGCAGTACTTC
CDR3aa: CASSLLAGGAYEQYF

d_gene: .
j_gene: TRBJ1-1
v_gene: TRBV10-3
abundance: once
CDR3nt: TGTGCCATCAGTGAGTCGACCGGGAGGACCGAAGCTTTCTTT
CDR3aa: CAISESTGRTEAFF

d_gene: TRBD2
j_gene: TRBJ2-1
v_gene: TRBV7-3
abundance: .
CDR3nt: TGTGCCAGCAGTAACTCACTAAGCGGGGACAATGAGCAGTTCTTC
CDR3aa: CASSNSLSGDNEQFF

d_gene: .
j_gene: TRBJ1-5
v_gene: TRBV4-3
abundance: few
CDR3nt: TGCGCCAGCAGCCAGGAGGGACACATCTATCAGCCCCAGCATTTT
CDR3aa: CASSQEGHIYQPQHF

d_gene: .
j_gene: TRBJ1-2
v_gene: TRBV27
abundance: .
CDR3nt: TGTGCCAGCAGTTTAAGGGTCGGGGGTGGCTACACCTTC
CDR3aa: CASSLRVGGGYTF

d_gene: TRBD2
j_gene: TRBJ2-7
v_gene: TRBV10-3
abundance: .
CDR3nt: TGTGCCATCAGGGGGGGACTAGCGACCTCCTACGAGCAGTACTTC
CDR3aa: CAIRGGLATSYEQYF

d_gene: TRBD1
j_gene: TRBJ1-5
v_gene: TRBV28
abundance: once
CDR3nt: TGTGCCAGCAGCCATAAAATCGACAGGGGGCGCCGGCAGCCCCAGCATTTT
CDR3aa: CASSHKIDRGRRQPQHF

d_gene: TRBD2
j_gene: TRBJ2-4
v_gene: TRBV18
abundance: .
CDR3nt: TGTGCCAGCTCACGCGGGGGTCGGGGAGACAAAAACATTCAGTACTTC
CDR3aa: CASSRGGRGDKNIQYF

d_gene: TRBD1
j_gene: TRBJ1-2
v_gene: TRBV5-4
abundance: .
CDR3nt: TGTGCCAGCAGCGAGGGACAGGGGGGCTATGGCTACACCTTC
CDR3aa: CASSEGQGGYGYTF

d_gene: .
j_gene: TRBJ2-7
v_gene: TRBV7-2
abundance: .
CDR3nt: TGTGCCAGCAGCTTAGTAGGGGCCGGGACAACTTACACCTACGAGCAGTACTTC
CDR3aa: CASSLVGAGTTYTYEQYF

d_gene: .
j_gene: TRBJ2-5
v_gene: TRBV5-6
abundance: .
CDR3nt: TGTGCCAGCAGCTTGGGCCCCCCGCCCCAAGAGACCCAGTACTTC
CDR3aa: CASSLGPPPQETQYF

d_gene: .
j_gene: TRBJ1-4
v_gene: TRBV4-3
abundance: .
CDR3nt: TGCGCCAGCAGCCAAGGCCCGAGGGGAGGGGAAAAACTGTTTTTT
CDR3aa: CASSQGPRGGEKLFF

d_gene: .
j_gene: TRBJ1-5
v_gene: TRBV5-5
abundance: .
CDR3nt: TGTGCCAGCAGCTTGGTTCTGGGGAGCAATCAGCCCCAGCATTTT
CDR3aa: CASSLVLGSNQPQHF

d_gene: .
j_gene: TRBJ2-6
v_gene: TRBV7-9
abundance: .
CDR3nt: TGTGCCAGCAGCTTCCACAGGTCCGACTCTGGGGCCAACGTCCTGACTTTC
CDR3aa: CASSFHRSDSGANVLTF

d_gene: TRBD1
j_gene: TRBJ2-1
v_gene: TRBV15
abundance: .
CDR3nt: TGTGCCACCAGCTCATACCGGGACAGTTACAATGAGCAGTTCTTC
CDR3aa: CATSSYRDSYNEQFF

d_gene: .
j_gene: TRBJ1-1
v_gene: TRBV5-1
abundance: .
CDR3nt: TGCGCCAGCAGCTTCGACAGAGGGAACACTGAAGCTTTCTTT
CDR3aa: CASSFDRGNTEAFF

d_gene: .
j_gene: TRBJ2-2
v_gene: TRBV28
abundance: .
CDR3nt: TGTGCCAGCAGCCTGACGCCAGCGATCACCGGGGAGCTGTTTTTT
CDR3aa: CASSLTPAITGELFF

d_gene: TRBD1
j_gene: TRBJ1-1
v_gene: TRBV28
abundance: once
CDR3nt: TGTGCCAGCCGAGTCCCGGGACAGGGTGAAGCTTTCTTT
CDR3aa: CASRVPGQGEAFF

d_gene: .
j_gene: TRBJ2-2
v_gene: TRBV11-3
abundance: few
CDR3nt: TGTGCCAGCAGCAGAAACACCGGGGAGCTGTTTTTT
CDR3aa: CASSRNTGELFF

d_gene: TRBD1
j_gene: TRBJ1-5
v_gene: TRBV5-1
abundance: .
CDR3nt: TGCGCCAGCAGCCCACAGGGGAACAATCAGCCCCAGCATTTT
CDR3aa: CASSPQGNNQPQHF

d_gene: TRBD1
j_gene: TRBJ1-1
v_gene: TRBV30
abundance: .
CDR3nt: TGTGCCTGGAGCTTGGGAGGACAGGGGAGAAGCCGCCCCGTGAACACTGAAGCTTTCTTT
CDR3aa: CAWSLGGQGRSRPVNTEAFF

d_gene: TRBD2
j_gene: TRBJ2-1
v_gene: TRBV7-2
abundance: .
CDR3nt: TGTGCCAGCAGCTTAGGTACTAGCGGGAGGCGTGAGCAGTTCTTC
CDR3aa: CASSLGTSGRREQFF

d_gene: TRBD1
j_gene: TRBJ1-4
v_gene: TRBV9
abundance: .
CDR3nt: TGTGCCAGCAGCGTAGGACAGGGGGTTGGGAAACTGTTTTTT
CDR3aa: CASSVGQGVGKLFF

d_gene: .
j_gene: TRBJ1-2
v_gene: TRBV5-1
abundance: .
CDR3nt: TGCGCCAGCAGCTTGGAAGGAACTAACTATGGCTACACCTTC
CDR3aa: CASSLEGTNYGYTF

d_gene: .
j_gene: TRBJ2-7
v_gene: TRBV7-2
abundance: .
CDR3nt: TGTGCCAGCAGCCTACAGCTTACCTACGAGCAGTACTTC
CDR3aa: CASSLQLTYEQYF